This is a list of T cell receptor beta chains from one sample in a study of blood T cell repertoires in COVID-19. The assay was immunoSEQ multiplex PCR, and TCRdb's table has in-frame clones only and misses some. Of approximately 230,000 clones detected, about 80% appear once; the ten largest clones hold 15%. The sequenced sample consisted of PBMCs or T cells enriched from blood (not recorded which). All receptors come from a man aged 35-49 years who had recovered from COVID-19. Each CDR3 is given with its conserved first and last residue. The D gene is left open where the match is weak. Expanded clones get a size class; other rows say once, few or many, or leave the size out.

.	.	TRBV24-1	TRBJ2-1	CATSGPGKYYNEQFF	TGTGCCACCAGCGGTCCAGGGAAATACTACAATGAGCAGTTCTTC
TRBD2	.	TRBV5-1	TRBJ2-7	CASSLAGGTYEQYF	TGCGCCAGCAGCTTGGCGGGAGGAACCTACGAGCAGTACTTC
TRBD1	.	TRBV7-8	TRBJ2-5	CASSSTGVRETQYF	TGTGCCAGCAGCTCCACAGGGGTCAGGGAGACCCAGTACTTC
.	.	TRBV7-3	TRBJ2-2	CASSLTRDRSAGELFF	TGTGCCAGCAGCTTAACCCGGGATCGGTCGGCCGGGGAGCTGTTTTTT
.	.	TRBV2	TRBJ1-1	CASSREGTTEAFF	TGTGCCAGCAGTCGGGAGGGGACAACTGAAGCTTTCTTT
.	.	TRBV7-2	TRBJ1-4	CASSPQALTTNEKLFF	TGTGCCAGCAGCCCTCAGGCTTTAACAACTAATGAAAAACTGTTTTTT
.	.	TRBV4-1	TRBJ1-1	CASSQATGKREAFF	TGCGCCAGCAGCCAAGCTACAGGGAAGCGGGAAGCTTTCTTT
TRBD2	.	TRBV5-4	TRBJ2-5	CASSSGGGETQYF	TGTGCCAGCAGCTCGGGAGGTGGGGAGACCCAGTACTTC
.	.	TRBV5-1	TRBJ1-4	CASSLATGKEKLFF	TGCGCCAGCAGCTTGGCCACCGGGAAGGAAAAACTGTTTTTT
.	.	TRBV28	TRBJ1-5	CASIDNSNQPQHF	TGTGCCAGCATAGACAATAGCAATCAGCCCCAGCATTTT
TRBD2	.	TRBV4-1	TRBJ2-7	CASSRIAGGNDEQYF	TGCGCCAGCAGCCGGATAGCGGGGGGTAATGACGAGCAGTACTTC
.	few	TRBV24-1	TRBJ2-1	CATSDPGSEPYNEQFF	TGTGCCACCAGTGATCCAGGGTCAGAGCCCTACAATGAGCAGTTCTTC
.	.	TRBV12-3/TRBV12-4	TRBJ2-5	CASTEDSKETQYF	TGTGCCAGCACCGAAGACTCGAAAGAGACCCAGTACTTC
TRBD2	.	TRBV5-5	TRBJ2-7	CASRQIAGGKYF	TGTGCCAGCAGGCAAATTGCGGGGGGAAAGTACTTC
.	.	TRBV5-1	TRBJ1-1	CASSLALNTEAFF	TGCGCCAGCAGCTTGGCTCTGAACACTGAAGCTTTCTTT